This TCR beta chain was sequenced during a study of CD4 T cells in relation to SARS-CoV-2 and coronaviruses. Whole-study context: Shared crossreactive spike epitopes were mapped to their HLA restriction.

Uncultured naive and memory CD4+ T cells supplied DNA for deep TCR-beta sequencing. Assay used: immunoSEQ multiplex PCR; TCRdb lists only in-frame clones, some missing. The sample lists approximately 59,000 clones, about 90% occurring once. The CDR3 is 13 amino acids. V shed 0 bases and J shed 3 bases, with 6 bases lying between them. CDR1 and CDR2 (germline): LGHDT, YNNKEL (reference sequence). The unexposed donors gave CD4+ T cells in about 2011-2018, prior to COVID-19. Naive and memory CD4+ T cells were separated from cryopreserved PBMCs. This clonotype was sampled from a human donor in good health. Material for sequencing was memory CD4+ T cells from PBMCs. The chain links TRBV3-1 (or the pseudogene TRBV3-2) to TRBJ2-7; D gene uncertain. Written as DNA, the CDR3 is TGTGCCAGCAGCCAAGATCGGTACTACGAGCAGTACTTC. This translates into CASSQDRYYEQYF.